This TCR beta chain was captured in a study of cytomegalovirus exposure and HLA in healthy donors. This CDR3 is 16 amino acids long. The germline gives CDR1 SEHNR, CDR2 FQNEAQ (reference sequence). The V end was cut by 4 bases, the J end by 0 bases, with 14 bases between. The primer mix had 60 Vbeta and 13 Jbeta primers. Libraries were prepared by immunoSEQ multiplex PCR; TCRdb keeps only in-frame clonotypes and omits some of them. The sample consists of roughly 110,000 clones, roughly 82% of them appearing once. Sequencing was done on a sample of PBMCs. This sequence was found in a man in his fifties or sixties in good health and CMV-seronegative. The chain carries TRBV7-9 and TRBJ2-3, with D perhaps matching TRBD1 (5 bases). DNA of the CDR3: TGTGCCAGCAGCTCACAGGAAACCCTAAGCACAGATACGCAGTATTTT. Protein product: CASSSQETLSTDTQYF. Based on the CDR3 plus reference TRBV7-9 and TRBJ2-3, the full variable domain is DTGVSQNPRHKITKRGQNVTFRCDPISEHNRLYWYRQTLGQGPEFLTYFQNEAQLEKSRLLSDRFSAERPKGSFSTLEIQRTEQGDSAMYLCASSSQETLSTDTQYFGPGTRLTVL.